Included here is one TCR beta chain sequence, with context. The data originate from a study of T cell clones after liver transplantation. Trimming left V 0 bases short and J 4 bases short, with 10 bases between. The CDR3 totals 14 residues. The germline gives CDR1 SGHRS, CDR2 YFSETQ. Using immunoSEQ multiplex PCR, the repertoire was profiled, and TCRdb retains in-frame clones only, with some absent. Altogether roughly 80,000 clones are present, nearly 85% being singletons, with the ten largest covering 0.47%. This chain uses TRBV5-1 with TRBJ2-5; D remains unclear. The source is a human patient who received a liver transplant. Some T cells may trace back to the graft donor. The sequenced sample was CD4+ T cells from blood, obtained around 42 months after liver transplant. In nucleotides, the CDR3 is TGCGCCAGCAGCTTGGATTTAGGGTTAGAGACCCAGTACTTC. Translation: CASSLDLGLETQYF.